Below are 5 T cell receptor beta chains sequenced from a single sample in a study of tumor-infiltrating lymphocytes in primary liver carcinoma. Reverse transcription of about 500 ng total RNA with a constant-region primer produced TCR beta cDNA. Three nested multiplex PCR rounds, a slightly modified ARM-PCR method, built the TCR beta libraries. TRBV1-TRBV30 forward primers paired with a C-beta reverse primer were used in the first two PCR rounds, which ran approximately 11 cycles each. In TCRdb, the multiplex PCR reads were re-called with MiXCR into one record per CDR3 protein. Among about 180,000 distinct CDR3 sequences listed, less than 65% were seen once. RNA isolated from unsorted whole blood supplied the blood RNA, with germline DNA also extracted. Specimen: peripheral blood. The origin of the receptors is a man aged 35 to 55 with primary liver carcinoma and hepatitis B virus infection.

At least ten counts were recorded for this clonotype. The chain is built from TRBV29-1 and TRBJ1-5; D uncertain. Trimming stripped 4 bases from V and 0 bases from J, with 4 bases between. Germline V gene lookup returns CDR1 SQVTM and CDR2 ANQGSEA. This CDR3 has 12 amino acids. The CDR3 DNA reads as TGCAGCGTTGGCAATAGCAATCAGCCCCAGCATTTT. It codes for CSVGNSNQPQHF.

V and J are TRBV12-3 or TRBV12-4 and TRBJ2-1; weak D call: TRBD2 (5 bases). Trimming removed 5 bases at V and 6 bases at J, with 14 bases between. The CDR3 runs to 14 residues. CDR3 amino acids: CASSPSGLFNEQFF. In nucleotides, the CDR3 is TGTGCCAGCAGTCCTTCAGGACTCTTCAATGAGCAGTTCTTC.

V gene TRBV12-3 or TRBV12-4 combines with J gene TRBJ2-1, with D perhaps assigned TRBD1 or TRBD2 (5 bases each). The CDR3 is 18 amino acids. The V gene lost 5 bases and the J gene lost 1 base, with 21 bases spanning the gap. CDR3 DNA sequence: TGTGCCAGCAGTCAACAGCGTCCGGGACCCAATTCCTACAATGAGCAGTTCTTC. Its protein is CASSQQRPGPNSYNEQFF.

Regarding this clonotype: This likely comes from a read error, as the CDR3 has no conserved phenylalanine or tryptophan at its end. The chain recombines TRBV12-3 or TRBV12-4 with TRBJ2-3; a possible D gene is TRBD2 (6 bases). The CDR3 sequence is 14 residues long. The germline V and J ends were trimmed by 7 bases and 3 bases, with 14 bases remaining between them. CDR3 protein: CASNSSVGTDTQYL. The CDR3 DNA sequence: TGTGCCAGCAACTCTAGCGTTGGGACAGATACGCAGTATTTG.

Worth noting for this clonotype: A much larger clone differs by one base, so this may be a read error. This chain links TRBV6-1 with TRBJ2-5; the D gene is possibly TRBD2 (5 bases). Between the trimmed V and J ends, which lost 8 bases and 4 bases, there was a span of 20 bases. The V gene's germline CDR1 is MNHNS and CDR2 SASEGT. The CDR3 runs to 15 residues. The CDR3 nucleotides are TGTGCCAGCGCCCCCATTTCAACTAGTCCAGAGACCCAGTACTTC. The encoded protein is CASAPISTSPETQYF.